Below, 6 T cell receptor beta chains from the same sample are listed, as sequenced in a study of cytomegalovirus exposure and HLA in healthy donors. Researchers ran the PCR with 60 Vbeta and 13 Jbeta primers. The table came from immunoSEQ multiplex PCR; TCRdb's copy has only in-frame clones and leaves some out. The repertoire holds 100,000 to 150,000 clones, with around 77% as singletons. The sample was PBMCs. The receptors derive from a human donor in good health.

This clone showed up just a few times. V and J are TRBV6-5 and TRBJ2-7; 14 bases line up with TRBD2. This CDR3 is 16 amino acids long. Germline-derived CDR1 and CDR2 are MNHEY and SVGAGI. The J segment lost 5 bases and the V segment lost 2 bases, leaving 5 bases of the junction unmatched. In nucleotides, the CDR3 is TGTGCCAGCAGTTACACCGGGACTAGCGGGAGCGACGAGCAGTACTTC. Protein sequence: CASSYTGTSGSDEQYF.

This rearrangement joins TRBV7-2 to TRBJ1-4, with D uncertain. CDR1 and CDR2 from the germline V gene are SGHTA and FQGNSA. CDR3 length: 15 residues. The V end was cut by 1 base, the J end by 6 bases, with 12 bases between. The CDR3 DNA reads as TGTGCCAGCAGCTTAGTTTATCGGCAGGATGAAAAACTGTTTTTT. Protein product: CASSLVYRQDEKLFF.

The chain has TRBV5-4 and TRBJ2-1; 10 nucleotides align to TRBD2. Per the germline V gene, CDR1 is SGHNT and CDR2 is YYREEE (reference sequence). V dropped 0 bases and J dropped 7; count of bases not matched to a gene: 7. This CDR3 contains 16 residues. The CDR3 coding sequence is TGTGCCAGCAGCTTGGAAGCGGGAGGGGTTCGAAATGAGCAGTTCTTC. It translates to CASSLEAGGVRNEQFF.

V gene TRBV6-1 combines with J gene TRBJ1-5, with D hard to call. CDR3 length: 15 residues. Germline CDR1 MNHNS, CDR2 SASEGT. Trimming cost V 7 bases and J 5 bases, with 18 bases left between them. The DNA of the CDR3 is TGTGCCAGCAACGGACTTAAGGGAGCTTATCAGCCCCAGCATTTT. The encoded protein is CASNGLKGAYQPQHF.

J is TRBJ2-3 and V is TRBV7-9; D possibly corresponds to TRBD1 (5 bases). The CDR3 consists of 17 residues. V lost 7 bases and J 0 bases, leaving 20 bases between the germline ends. From germline, CDR1 is SEHNR and CDR2 FQNEAQ (reference sequence). This CDR3 is CASTSPGAGQSTDTQYF. CDR3 DNA sequence: TGTGCCAGCACCTCACCTGGGGCAGGACAAAGCACAGATACGCAGTATTTT. The whole variable domain, filled in from reference TRBV7-9 and TRBJ2-3, reads DTGVSQNPRHKITKRGQNVTFRCDPISEHNRLYWYRQTLGQGPEFLTYFQNEAQLEKSRLLSDRFSAERPKGSFSTLEIQRTEQGDSAMYLCASTSPGAGQSTDTQYFGPGTRLTVL.

This sequence joins TRBV7-9 and TRBJ2-3; D is ambiguous. Germline assignment: CDR1 SEHNR and CDR2 FQNEAQ (reference sequence). Trimming pared 4 bases from V and 3 bases from J, leaving 5 bases between. CDR3 size: 12 residues. The CDR3 coding sequence is TGTGCCAGCAGCTCCCAAACAGATACGCAGTATTTT. Its translation: CASSSQTDTQYF.